Listed below are T cell receptor beta chains from one sample, sequenced in a study of cytomegalovirus exposure and HLA in healthy donors. TCRdb keeps only in-frame clones here, not all; method: immunoSEQ multiplex PCR. The sample has 200,000 to 250,000 clones; approximately 81% are singletons. Sequenced: PBMCs. These receptors were collected from a man aged 30 to 39 in good health and CMV-seronegative. Both conserved end residues are part of each CDR3. A D gene is named only where the DNA matches it firmly. Not every row has a clone size; where given, it reads once, few, many or a size class.

TRBJ1-6,14,TRBV5-1,NA,TRBD1,CASSLYQGGSPLHF,TGCGCCAGCAGCTTGTACCAGGGGGGATCACCCCTCCACTTT
TRBJ2-1,18,TRBV13,NA,TRBD2,CASSSWTSGPFVNNEQFF,TGTGCCAGCAGCTCCTGGACTAGCGGGCCCTTCGTGAACAATGAGCAGTTCTTC
TRBJ2-1,17,TRBV19,once,TRBD2,CASSISSGGASYNEQFF,TGTGCCAGTAGTATCTCCAGCGGGGGGGCTTCCTACAATGAGCAGTTCTTC
TRBJ1-2,14,TRBV10-3,NA,TRBD1,CAISAGQKTHGYTF,TGTGCCATCAGTGCGGGACAGAAGACGCACGGCTACACCTTC
TRBJ2-3,18,TRBV7-3,NA,TRBD1,CASSPQDRGSFSTDTQYF,TGTGCCAGCAGCCCCCAAGACAGGGGCTCCTTTAGCACAGATACGCAGTATTTT
TRBJ1-5,15,TRBV4-1,NA,NA,CASSHHDSSNQPQHF,TGCGCCAGCAGCCATCACGACAGTAGCAATCAGCCCCAGCATTTT
TRBJ2-3,15,TRBV5-1,NA,NA,CASSFGRGGTDTQYF,TGCGCCAGCAGCTTTGGCAGGGGCGGCACAGATACGCAGTATTTT
TRBJ2-2,16,TRBV5-1,NA,NA,CASSPRQELVTGELFF,TGCGCCAGCAGCCCACGACAGGAACTCGTCACCGGGGAGCTGTTTTTT
TRBJ1-2,13,TRBV19,NA,NA,CASSIVSQYGYTF,TGTGCCAGTAGTATAGTGTCACAGTATGGCTACACCTTC
TRBJ2-5,15,TRBV6-6,NA,TRBD2,CASSKPASGEGTQYF,TGTGCCAGCAGCAAACCCGCTAGCGGGGAAGGGACCCAGTACTTC
TRBJ1-2,20,TRBV18,NA,TRBD1,CASSLTAVTGSVVGGYGYTF,TGTGCCAGCTCACTCACCGCTGTGACAGGGTCGGTTGTTGGAGGCTATGGCTACACCTTC
TRBJ2-3,17,TRBV9,NA,NA,CASSAVSGGSPPDTQYF,TGTGCCAGCAGCGCAGTATCCGGCGGGTCCCCGCCAGATACGCAGTATTTT
TRBJ1-4,15,TRBV25-1,few,NA,CASSRGEILNEKLFF,TGTGCCAGCTCCCGGGGGGAGATCCTGAATGAAAAACTGTTTTTT
TRBJ2-7,11,TRBV6-6,NA,NA,CASTAGTEQYF,TGTGCCAGCACCGCGGGAACCGAGCAGTACTTC
TRBJ1-5,16,TRBV28,NA,NA,CASSLWRGKGNQPQHF,TGTGCCAGCAGTTTATGGAGGGGGAAGGGCAATCAGCCCCAGCATTTT
TRBJ2-7,11,TRBV29-1,NA,NA,CSVRTVYEQYF,TGCAGCGTTAGGACAGTATACGAGCAGTACTTC
TRBJ2-3,14,TRBV15,NA,NA,CATSTGRITDTQYF,TGTGCCACCAGCACTGGGAGAATCACAGATACGCAGTATTTT
TRBJ2-2,14,TRBV5-1,once,NA,CASSLGGSTGELFF,TGCGCCAGCAGCTTGGGAGGGAGCACCGGGGAGCTGTTTTTT
TRBJ2-3,15,TRBV19,NA,TRBD1,CASSLKTGRTDTQYF,TGTGCCAGTAGTCTAAAGACAGGGCGGACAGATACGCAGTATTTT
TRBJ1-4,14,TRBV7-9,NA,NA,CASSLGQGDEKLFF,TGTGCCAGCAGCTTAGGGCAAGGGGATGAAAAACTGTTTTTT
TRBJ1-1,15,TRBV7-9,NA,TRBD1,CASSYEGTGNTEAFF,TGTGCCAGCAGCTACGAGGGGACAGGAAACACTGAAGCTTTCTTT
TRBJ2-1,15,TRBV9,NA,NA,CASSVAPPPQGEQFF,TGTGCCAGCAGCGTAGCCCCCCCTCCACAGGGTGAGCAGTTCTTC
TRBJ2-2,17,TRBV5-1,NA,TRBD2,CASSLGAGGANTGELFF,TGCGCCAGCAGCTTGGGCGCGGGGGGCGCGAACACCGGGGAGCTGTTTTTT
TRBJ2-3,18,TRBV6-4,NA,TRBD2,CASSGRPSGGTSTDTQYF,TGTGCCAGCAGTGGCCGTCCTAGCGGGGGCACTAGCACAGATACGCAGTATTTT
TRBJ2-7,12,TRBV7-9,NA,NA,CASSRSSYEQYF,TGTGCCAGCAGCCGGAGCTCCTACGAGCAGTACTTC
TRBJ2-1,15,TRBV6-5,NA,TRBD1,CASRAGTGKNNEQFF,TGTGCCAGCAGGGCCGGGACAGGGAAAAATAATGAGCAGTTCTTC
TRBJ1-6,16,TRBV7-6,NA,TRBD1,CASSLGQGEDNSPLHF,TGTGCCAGCAGCTTAGGGCAGGGGGAAGATAATTCACCCCTCCACTTT
TRBJ2-7,15,TRBV28,NA,TRBD2,CASSLNGGGSYEQYF,TGTGCCAGCAGTTTAAACGGCGGGGGCTCCTACGAGCAGTACTTC
TRBJ2-2,14,TRBV5-1,few,TRBD2,CASSLVAGTGELFF,TGCGCCAGCAGCCTGGTAGCGGGGACCGGGGAGCTGTTTTTT
TRBJ1-1,17,TRBV27,NA,TRBD1,CASSLGPGTGNLAEAFF,TGTGCCAGCAGTTTAGGTCCCGGGACAGGGAATTTGGCTGAAGCTTTCTTT
TRBJ1-5,15,TRBV5-6,NA,TRBD1,CASSSWDRGNQPQHF,TGTGCCAGCAGCTCCTGGGACAGGGGCAATCAGCCCCAGCATTTT
TRBJ1-3,15,TRBV5-1,once,NA,CAIWCGGKSGNTIYF,TGCGCCATCTGGTGCGGGGGAAAGTCTGGAAACACCATATATTTT
TRBJ2-3,13,TRBV6-6,NA,NA,CASSYPGPDTQYF,TGTGCCAGCAGTTACCCCGGTCCAGATACGCAGTATTTT
TRBJ2-3,15,TRBV29-1,once,TRBD2,CSVTPSGPGGYTQYF,TGCAGCGTTACCCCGTCAGGTCCGGGGGGTTATACGCAGTATTTT
TRBJ2-2,15,TRBV18,once,NA,CASSPISGNTGELFF,TGTGCCAGCTCACCAATTTCGGGGAACACCGGGGAGCTGTTTTTT
TRBJ2-7,15,TRBV18,NA,TRBD2,CASSPLGGMSYEQYF,TGTGCCAGCTCACCACTGGGGGGGATGTCCTACGAGCAGTACTTC
TRBJ2-7,13,TRBV7-8,NA,TRBD1,CASTWDSSYEQYF,TGTGCCAGCACCTGGGACAGTTCCTACGAGCAGTACTTC
TRBJ2-7,14,TRBV7-6,NA,TRBD1,CASSLGTGTYEQYF,TGTGCCAGCAGCCTGGGGACAGGGACCTACGAGCAGTACTTC
TRBJ2-2,14,TRBV28,NA,NA,CASRQGSNTGELFF,TGTGCCAGCAGACAGGGTTCGAACACCGGGGAGCTGTTTTTT
TRBJ2-4,15,TRBV7-2,NA,NA,CASNPGGGAKNIQYF,TGTGCCAGCAACCCGGGGGGCGGGGCAAAAAACATTCAGTACTTC
TRBJ2-6,14,TRBV6-5,NA,NA,CASSTKSGASVLTF,TGTGCCAGCAGTACTAAGTCTGGGGCCAGCGTCCTGACTTTC
TRBJ2-1,14,TRBV9,NA,TRBD1,CASSVWTGEGEQFF,TGTGCCAGCAGCGTTTGGACAGGGGAGGGTGAGCAGTTCTTC